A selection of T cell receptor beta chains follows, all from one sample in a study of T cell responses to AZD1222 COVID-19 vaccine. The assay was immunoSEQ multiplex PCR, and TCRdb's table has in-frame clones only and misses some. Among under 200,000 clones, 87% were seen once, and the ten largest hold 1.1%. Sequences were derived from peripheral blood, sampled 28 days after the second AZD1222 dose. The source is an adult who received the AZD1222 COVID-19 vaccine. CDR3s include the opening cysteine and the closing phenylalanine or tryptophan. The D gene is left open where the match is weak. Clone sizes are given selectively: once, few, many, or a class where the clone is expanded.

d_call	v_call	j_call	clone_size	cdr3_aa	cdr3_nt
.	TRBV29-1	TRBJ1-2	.	CSVVHTDGYTF	TGCAGCGTTGTCCATACGGACGGCTACACCTTC
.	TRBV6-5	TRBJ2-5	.	CASSYGETQYF	TGTGCCAGCAGTTACGGAGAGACCCAGTACTTC
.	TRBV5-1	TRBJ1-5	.	CASSFDWGQGGFAQPQHF	TGCGCCAGCAGCTTCGACTGGGGGCAGGGAGGGTTCGCTCAGCCCCAGCATTTT
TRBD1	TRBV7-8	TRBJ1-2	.	CASSLRAGQGAYGYTF	TGTGCCAGCAGCTTACGCGCCGGACAGGGGGCTTATGGCTACACCTTC
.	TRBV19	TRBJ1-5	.	CASSMGQANQPQHF	TGTGCCAGTAGTATGGGGCAGGCCAATCAGCCCCAGCATTTT
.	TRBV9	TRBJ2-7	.	CASSVGISYEQYF	TGTGCCAGCAGCGTAGGTATCTCCTACGAGCAGTACTTC
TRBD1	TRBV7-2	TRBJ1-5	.	CASSFNDRGRGGQPQHF	TGTGCCAGCAGCTTCAACGACAGGGGGCGCGGTGGGCAGCCCCAGCATTTT
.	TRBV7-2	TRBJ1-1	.	CASSPRQEFEAFF	TGTGCCAGCAGCCCCCGACAAGAGTTCGAAGCTTTCTTT
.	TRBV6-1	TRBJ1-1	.	CASSGQADQASTEAFF	TGTGCCAGCAGTGGACAGGCCGACCAAGCTAGCACTGAAGCTTTCTTT
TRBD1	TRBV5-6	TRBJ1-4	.	CATTTTGVSMGPGKLFF	TGTGCCACCACCACGACAGGGGTTTCAATGGGCCCAGGGAAACTGTTTTTT
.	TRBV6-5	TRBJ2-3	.	CASSLEGSTDTQYF	TGTGCCAGCAGTTTGGAGGGGAGCACAGATACGCAGTATTTT
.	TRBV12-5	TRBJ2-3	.	CASGLSGSSTDTQYF	TGTGCTAGTGGTTTATCAGGTTCTAGCACAGATACGCAGTATTTT
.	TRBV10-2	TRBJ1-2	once	CASSGIQGYGYTF	TGCGCCAGCAGTGGTATACAGGGCTATGGCTACACCTTC
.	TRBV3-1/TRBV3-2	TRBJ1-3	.	CASSEDSSGNTIYF	TGTGCCAGCAGCGAGGACAGCTCTGGAAACACCATATATTTT
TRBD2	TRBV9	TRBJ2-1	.	CASSSSTSGVSEQFF	TGTGCCAGCAGCAGTAGTACTAGCGGGGTAAGTGAGCAGTTCTTC
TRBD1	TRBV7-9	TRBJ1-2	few	CASSLGQGKFSNYGYTF	TGTGCCAGCAGCCTGGGACAGGGGAAATTTAGTAACTATGGCTACACCTTC
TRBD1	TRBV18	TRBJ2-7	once	CASSPEDRGPYEQYF	TGTGCCAGCTCACCAGAGGACAGGGGTCCCTACGAGCAGTACTTC
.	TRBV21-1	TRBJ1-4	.	CASSKVGGHEQNEKLFF	TGTGCCAGCAGCAAAGTGGGGGGCCACGAACAGAATGAAAAACTGTTTTTT
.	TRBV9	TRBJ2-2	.	CASSVFVSSVQSGELFF	TGTGCCAGCAGCGTTTTTGTGTCCAGCGTACAATCCGGGGAGCTGTTTTTT
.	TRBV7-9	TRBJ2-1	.	CASSFGVGYNEQFF	TGTGCCAGCAGCTTCGGTGTGGGCTACAATGAGCAGTTCTTC
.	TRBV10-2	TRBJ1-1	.	CASSDGGVGTEAFF	TGCGCCAGCAGTGATGGAGGGGTTGGCACTGAAGCTTTCTTT